What follows are 14 T cell receptor beta chains derived from one specimen sequenced in a study of spatial heterogeneity in lung cancer. The time point denotes: sample taken at primary tumor resection. Sequencing was performed on whole RNA extracted from tumor and nontumor lung tissue, or from frozen PBMC, and the material was left unsorted. TCRdb analysed the 5' RACE reads with MiXCR anew, one entry per CDR3 protein. The sample has tens of thousands of distinct CDR3 sequences, over 3% seen once; the top ten hold 25% to 35%. Sequencing was performed on PBMCs, taken at surgery. The receptors come from a female donor with early-stage non-small cell lung cancer.

This clonotype was seen at least ten times. The rearrangement joins TRBV5-1 to TRBJ2-3, with D perhaps matching TRBD1 or TRBD2 (5 bases each). V lost 4 bases to trimming and J lost 5 bases, with 14 bases between them. There are 14 residues in the CDR3. CDR1 is SGHRS and CDR2 is YFSETQ in the germline V gene. The CDR3 DNA sequence: TGCGCCAGCAGCGGTGGGGACCTAAAAGATACGCAGTATTTT. Protein product: CASSGGDLKDTQYF. Full variable domain (outside the CDR3, taken from reference TRBV5-1 and TRBJ2-3): KAGVTQTPRYLIKTRGQQVTLSCSPISGHRSVSWYQQTPGQGLQFLFEYFSETQRNKGNFPGRFSGRQFSNSRSEMNVSTLELGDSALYLCASSGGDLKDTQYFGPGTRLTVL.

By sample fraction, this clonotype is medium-sized. The V gene is TRBV2, the J gene TRBJ2-1; maybe TRBD2 (6 bases). The CDR3 runs to 16 residues. In germline, CDR1 is SNHLY, CDR2 FYNNEI. Trimming removed 2 bases from V and 0 bases from J, with 11 bases in between. The CDR3 loop is CASSESSGSSYNEQFF. The CDR3 DNA reads TGTGCCAGCAGTGAAAGTAGCGGAAGCTCCTACAATGAGCAGTTCTTC.

This clonotype is classed as medium-sized (0.01 to 0.1%). The chain recombines TRBV27 with TRBJ2-1, with D perhaps TRBD2 (5 bases). CDR3 length: 13 amino acids. The germline V gene encodes CDR1 MNHEY and CDR2 SMNVEV (reference sequence). Trimming removed 6 bases at V and 10 bases at J, with 16 bases between. The DNA for the CDR3 is TGTGCCAGCAGCCCACTAGAGGTTGTCGAGCAGTTCTTC. The encoded protein is CASSPLEVVEQFF.

This clonotype was counted a few times. V and J are TRBV12-3 or TRBV12-4 and TRBJ2-2, with D perhaps given as TRBD1 or TRBD2 (5 bases each). Trimming stripped 5 bases from V and 8 bases from J, with 12 bases between. The CDR3 has 13 amino acids. CDR3 sequence: CASSHPGGGELFF. DNA of the CDR3: TGTGCCAGCAGTCACCCTGGGGGTGGGGAGCTGTTTTTT.

In this sample, this clonotype turned up many times. The CDR3 nucleotides read TGCGCCAGCAGCCAAGATGACTACGTAAAAGCAGAGTATTTT. This sequence encodes CASSQDDYVKAEYF. The chain couples TRBV4-1 to TRBJ2-3; possibly TRBD2 for D (5 bases). This CDR3 has 14 amino acids. V gave up 0 bases and J gave up 13 bases, with 17 bases separating them. The germline gives CDR1 MGHRA, CDR2 YSYEKL.

This clonotype was observed many times. V is TRBV14 and J is TRBJ1-2, with D unclear. The CDR3 spans 14 residues. Germline loops: CDR1 SGHDN, CDR2 FVKESK. Trimming took 6 bases from V and 7 from J, leaving 18 bases between them. The CDR3 spells CASSEARIVGGYTF. CDR3 sequence (DNA): TGTGCCAGCAGTGAAGCAAGAATTGTAGGTGGCTACACCTTC.

This clonotype was seen repeatedly, ten times or more. The rearrangement uses TRBV5-1 and TRBJ2-2; no clear D gene. CDR3 length: 15 residues. Germline-derived CDR1 and CDR2 are SGHRS and YFSETQ. Trimming took 0 bases from V and 1 from J, leaving 7 bases between them. In DNA form, the CDR3 reads TGCGCCAGCAGCTTGGTACCGGGGAACACCGGGGAGCTGTTTTTT. As protein: CASSLVPGNTGELFF. The variable domain in full, with the rest retrieved from reference TRBV5-1 and TRBJ2-2, is KAGVTQTPRYLIKTRGQQVTLSCSPISGHRSVSWYQQTPGQGLQFLFEYFSETQRNKGNFPGRFSGRQFSNSRSEMNVSTLELGDSALYLCASSLVPGNTGELFFGEGSRLTVL.

This clonotype was seen repeatedly, ten times or more. The chain has TRBV10-3 and TRBJ2-7; TRBD1 aligns across 9 bases. Germline V gene data show CDR1 as ENHRY and CDR2 as SYGVKD. This CDR3 comprises 11 residues. The V gene end was trimmed by 10 bases and the J gene end by 5 bases; junction bases not matched to a gene: 3. CDR3 sequence reads: CATDRGDEQYF. The CDR3, as DNA: TGTGCCACGGACAGGGGAGACGAGCAGTACTTC.

This clonotype was seen ten or more times. This CDR3 is CSALAGEDSANYGYTF. DNA for the CDR3: TGCAGTGCCCTTGCCGGGGAGGACTCTGCTAACTATGGCTACACCTTC. The V call is TRBV20-1, the J call TRBJ1-2; D call uncertain. The V and J ends lost 6 bases and 0 bases respectively, with 20 bases between them. Germline CDR1 and CDR2: DFQATT and SNEGSKA (reference sequence). The CDR3 contains 16 residues.

This clonotype occurred many times. The genes are TRBV11-3 and TRBJ2-6; 8 bases align to TRBD1. Germline V gene sequence: CDR1 SGHNT, CDR2 YENEEA. This CDR3 spans 15 amino acids. V dropped 5 bases and J dropped 2; count of bases not matched to a gene: 2. This CDR3 is CASSPGGPGANVLTF. CDR3 DNA: TGTGCCAGCAGCCCAGGGGGCCCTGGGGCCAACGTCCTGACTTTC.

The chain joins TRBV7-9 to TRBJ2-7, with 8 bases fitting TRBD2. J lost 3 bases, V lost 5 bases, and 6 bases had no gene match. This CDR3 is built from 14 residues. The germline V gene encodes CDR1 SEHNR and CDR2 FQNEAQ (reference sequence). CDR3 sequence (DNA): TGTGCCAGCAGCCCGACTAGCGCCCACTACGAGCAGTACTTC. This translates into CASSPTSAHYEQYF. Based on the CDR3 plus reference TRBV7-9 and TRBJ2-7, the full variable domain is DTGVSQNPRHKITKRGQNVTFRCDPISEHNRLYWYRQTLGQGPEFLTYFQNEAQLEKSRLLSDRFSAERPKGSFSTLEIQRTEQGDSAMYLCASSPTSAHYEQYFGPGTRLTVT.

The table lists this clonotype with many counts. The V call is TRBV24-1, the J call TRBJ2-1; unclear D gene. With 5 bases removed from V and 1 base from J, the gap between germline ends came to 11 bases. The CDR3 has 15 residues. Germline V gene sequence: CDR1 KGHDR, CDR2 SFDVKD. Here the CDR3 DNA reads TGTGCCACCAGTGGTTCGCTAGGTTCCTACAATGAGCAGTTCTTC. It specifies CATSGSLGSYNEQFF.

This clonotype was observed at least ten times. The rearrangement joins TRBV9 to TRBJ2-7; D may correspond to TRBD1 or TRBD2 (5 bases each). Trimming left V 7 bases short and J 4 bases short, with 15 bases between. Germline loops: CDR1 SGDLS, CDR2 YYNGEE. This CDR3 has 13 residues. The CDR3 is CASAPGTNYEQYF. The DNA of the CDR3 is TGTGCCAGCGCCCCGGGGACGAATTACGAGCAGTACTTC.

This clonotype was recorded at least ten times. The V call is TRBV20-1, the J call TRBJ2-3, with 11 bases identical to TRBD2. The CDR3 runs to 15 residues. The V gene end was trimmed by 3 bases and the J gene end by 0 bases; junction bases not matched to a gene: 2. Germline V gene lookup returns CDR1 DFQATT and CDR2 SNEGSKA (reference sequence). The CDR3 loop reads CSARGTSGSTDTQYF. The CDR3 DNA sequence: TGCAGTGCTAGGGGGACTAGCGGAAGCACAGATACGCAGTATTTT.